The 16 T cell receptor beta chains reported below all come from one sample, sequenced in a study of cytotoxic CD8 clonotypes in ibrutinib-treated CLL. Generated by immunoSEQ multiplex PCR, the TCRdb table keeps only in-frame clones and is missing some. The sample shows about 89,000 clones, approximately 78% of them seen only once. Sequencing used PBMCs, obtained after 12 months of ibrutinib treatment. Receptors were obtained from a human donor with chronic lymphocytic leukemia.

The gene calls are TRBV7-8 and TRBJ2-3, with D uncertain. Per the germline V gene, CDR1 is SGHVS and CDR2 is FQNEAQ. Trimming left V 7 bases short and J 6 bases short, with 8 bases between. The CDR3 is 11 amino acids. The CDR3 DNA follows: TGTGCCAGCATTCTTTCGGATACGCAGTATTTT. It encodes CASILSDTQYF.

The genes are TRBV5-5 and TRBJ1-6; D unresolved. Looked up from germline, CDR1 is SGHKS and CDR2 is YYEKEE (reference sequence). Trimming shortened V by 4 bases and J by 0 bases, and 14 bases separated the two germline ends. The CDR3 is 17 amino acids. For the CDR3, the DNA is TGTGCCAGCAGCATTAGGACCGCCGGCTCCTATAATTCACCCCTCCACTTT. Its translation: CASSIRTAGSYNSPLHF.

This CDR3 reads CASSLAGSVIVQYF. The CDR3 region has the DNA TGTGCCAGCAGCTTAGCCGGGTCAGTGATTGTGCAGTACTTC. This chain uses TRBV7-2 with TRBJ2-7, with D unresolved. Germline V CDR1 and CDR2: SGHTA, FQGNSA. Deletions cut 0 bases from V and 9 bases from J, with 15 bases between. This CDR3 region has 14 residues.

J is TRBJ1-2 and V is TRBV2, with a weak D call TRBD1 (5 bases). This CDR3 is built from 14 residues. Germline values: CDR1 SNHLY, CDR2 FYNNEI. V gave up 3 bases and J gave up 5 bases, with 13 bases separating them. The DNA for the CDR3 is TGTGCCAGCAGTGATAGGGGACGGATTTATGGCTACACCTTC. This gives the protein CASSDRGRIYGYTF.

The chain combines TRBV14 with TRBJ2-3, with 9 bases fitting TRBD2. V lost 1 base and J lost 5; bases outside the gene matches: 7. The CDR3 runs to 16 residues. The V gene's germline CDR1 is SGHDN and CDR2 FVKESK. The CDR3 protein is CASSQVGGGAGDTQYF. CDR3 in DNA: TGTGCCAGCAGCCAAGTGGGCGGGGGGGCCGGAGATACGCAGTATTTT.

This clone was counted many times. The gene calls are TRBV7-8 and TRBJ1-6, with TRBD1 matching over 10 bases. The CDR3 loop spans 14 amino acids. From germline, CDR1 is SGHVS and CDR2 FQNEAQ. The junction had 4 bases not matched to a gene; V was cut back by 5 bases and J by 9 bases. CDR3 amino acids: CASSLTGGASPLHF. CDR3 nucleotides: TGTGCCAGCAGCCTGACAGGGGGCGCTTCACCCCTCCACTTT.

The chain has TRBV6-6 and TRBJ2-5, with 7 positions matching TRBD1. This CDR3 is 14 amino acids long. Germline V gene data show CDR1 as MNHNY and CDR2 as SVGAGI (reference sequence). V shed 4 bases, J shed 1 base, and the junction held 3 bases outside the gene matches. This CDR3 is CASSSGQPQETQYF. As DNA, the CDR3 is TGTGCCAGCAGTTCGGGACAGCCCCAAGAGACCCAGTACTTC.

V is TRBV27 and J is TRBJ1-1; D gene unclear. Germline CDR1 is MNHEY and CDR2 is SMNVEV (reference sequence). There are 13 residues in the CDR3. V lost 0 bases to trimming and J lost 5 bases, with 7 bases between them. In DNA form, the CDR3 reads TGTGCCAGCAGTTTATCGGTAGGGACTGAAGCTTTCTTT. It is translated as CASSLSVGTEAFF.

The chain is built from TRBV19 and TRBJ1-2; 7 bases are a match to TRBD1. V shed 6 bases and J 4 bases; nucleotides not matched to a gene: 8. Germline V gene data show CDR1 as LNHDA and CDR2 as SQIVND (reference sequence). This CDR3 is built from 14 residues. The CDR3 nucleotides are TGTGCCAGTAGCCCAGCGACAGGGATCTATGGCTACACCTTC. Its translation is CASSPATGIYGYTF.

The J gene is TRBJ2-1, the V gene TRBV5-5, with 7 bases matching TRBD2. The ends lost 5 bases at V and 7 bases at J; junction bases unmatched: 12. The CDR3 extends over 15 amino acids. Germline V gives CDR1 SGHKS, CDR2 YYEKEE (reference sequence). This CDR3 is CASRKAGVPSNEQFF. DNA of the CDR3: TGTGCCAGCAGGAAGGCGGGGGTACCCTCTAATGAGCAGTTCTTC.

The V gene is TRBV30, the J gene TRBJ1-2; no clear D gene. V shed 1 base and J shed 5 bases, with 8 bases lying between them. Germline V gene data show CDR1 as GTSNPN and CDR2 as SVGIG (reference sequence). The CDR3 is made up of 12 amino acids. Written as DNA, the CDR3 is TGTGCCTGGAGTGGCGGCCTATATGGCTACACCTTC. This sequence encodes CAWSGGLYGYTF.

CDR3 in amino acids: CASSLWRVTEAFF. CDR3 DNA: TGTGCCAGCAGCTTATGGAGGGTTACTGAAGCTTTCTTT. V and J are TRBV7-8 and TRBJ1-1; no reliable D call. Germline V lookup: CDR1 SGHVS, CDR2 FQNEAQ. Trimming took off 2 bases at V and 5 bases at J, with 9 bases between the two ends. CDR3 length: 13 residues. Full variable domain (outside the CDR3, taken from reference TRBV7-8 and TRBJ1-1): GAGVSQSPRYKVAKRGQDVALRCDPISGHVSLFWYQQALGQGPEFLTYFQNEAQLDKSGLPSDRFFAERPEGSVSTLKIQRTQQEDSAVYLCASSLWRVTEAFFGQGTRLTVV.

The chain employs TRBV7-2 and TRBJ2-3; TRBD2 matches 7 bases. The CDR3 loop spans 14 amino acids. Trimming at V came to 5 bases and at J to 2 bases, leaving 4 bases not matched to a gene. Looked up from germline, CDR1 is SGHTA and CDR2 is FQGNSA. The CDR3, as DNA: TGTGCCAGCAGCCGCGGACTAGTCACAGATACGCAGTATTTT. Amino acid sequence: CASSRGLVTDTQYF.

The V gene is TRBV5-1, the J gene TRBJ1-4, with D tentatively TRBD1 (6 bases). Trimming cost V 4 bases and J 7 bases, with 14 bases left between them. The CDR3 contains 14 residues. Germline lookup yields CDR1 SGHRS and CDR2 YFSETQ. This CDR3 is CASSGGTFGEKLFF. The CDR3 region has the DNA TGCGCCAGCAGCGGCGGGACATTCGGTGAAAAACTGTTTTTT.

This clone was recorded a few times. The J gene is TRBJ2-7, the V gene TRBV5-1; D might be TRBD1 or TRBD2, each matching 5 bases. The germline V and J ends were trimmed by 1 base and 2 bases, with 19 bases remaining between them. Looked up from germline, CDR1 is SGHRS and CDR2 is YFSETQ. The CDR3 loop spans 17 amino acids. The CDR3 protein is CASSLSSSGTSTYEQYF. CDR3 coding DNA: TGCGCCAGCAGCTTGAGCAGCTCCGGGACCTCAACCTACGAGCAGTACTTC. Using reference TRBV5-1 and TRBJ2-7 for the parts outside the CDR3, the full variable domain is KAGVTQTPRYLIKTRGQQVTLSCSPISGHRSVSWYQQTPGQGLQFLFEYFSETQRNKGNFPGRFSGRQFSNSRSEMNVSTLELGDSALYLCASSLSSSGTSTYEQYFGPGTRLTVT.

The chain joins TRBV6-1 to TRBJ2-1, with 8 bases that match TRBD2. Germline V gene data show CDR1 as MNHNS and CDR2 as SASEGT. This CDR3 is 15 amino acids long. V dropped 6 bases and J dropped 6; count of bases not matched to a gene: 10. As DNA, the CDR3 is TGTGCCAGCAGGTCGCGGGGGGCCAATTTCAATGAGCAGTTCTTC. It yields the protein CASRSRGANFNEQFF.